Shown below are 13 T cell receptor beta chains from a single sample sequenced in a study of T cell responses to AZD1222 COVID-19 vaccine. Sequencing was performed with immunoSEQ multiplex PCR; in TCRdb, only in-frame clones are kept and a portion is missing. The sample has about 130,000 clones; 80% to 95% are singletons. The sample was peripheral blood, taken on day 0 of MenACWY control vaccination. The receptors come from an adult in good health.

V gene TRBV27 combines with J gene TRBJ2-7; 10 positions agree with TRBD2. Germline loops: CDR1 MNHEY, CDR2 SMNVEV (reference sequence). CDR3 length: 18 residues. Unmatched junction bases numbered 11, after V lost 2 bases and J lost 1 base. The CDR3 loop is CASSLKARGSGGSYEQYV. For the CDR3, the DNA is TGTGCCAGCAGTTTAAAGGCCCGAGGTAGCGGGGGGTCCTACGAGCAGTACGTC.

V is TRBV6-2 or TRBV6-3 and J is TRBJ1-2; no clear D. Per the germline V gene, CDR1 is MNHEY and CDR2 is SVGEGT. Deletions cut 5 bases from V and 7 bases from J, with 8 bases between. This CDR3 has 11 amino acids. The CDR3 sequence is CASSAAGGYTF. In DNA, the CDR3 is TGTGCCAGCAGTGCGGCCGGTGGCTACACCTTC.

The chain employs TRBV6-6 and TRBJ1-1; D not resolved. V lost 5 bases, J lost 1 base, and 5 bases lay in between. Germline CDR1 reads MNHNY; CDR2 reads SVGAGI (reference sequence). The CDR3 covers 12 residues. The CDR3 protein is CASSRENTEAFF. Written as DNA, the CDR3 is TGTGCCAGCAGTAGGGAGAACACTGAAGCTTTCTTT.

The chain couples TRBV2 to TRBJ1-5; D ambiguous. The CDR3 loop spans 12 amino acids. The germline gives CDR1 SNHLY, CDR2 FYNNEI. Trimming cost V 3 bases and J 6 bases, with 6 bases left between them. CDR3: CASSDGVQPQHF. The CDR3 region has the DNA TGTGCCAGCAGTGACGGGGTTCAGCCCCAGCATTTT.

This clone has only one observation. The chain recombines TRBV14 with TRBJ1-1; no definite D call. The germline V gene has CDR1 SGHDN and CDR2 FVKESK. V gave up 4 bases and J gave up 1 base, with 10 bases separating them. CDR3 size: 14 residues. In DNA, the CDR3 is TGTGCCAGCAGCCCCTTGACGGCGAACACTGAAGCTTTCTTT. Translating it yields CASSPLTANTEAFF.

In its sample, this clone was seen once. V and J are TRBV28 and TRBJ1-5; a weak D match, TRBD1 (5 bases). This CDR3 is built from 15 residues. Germline lookup yields CDR1 MDHEN and CDR2 SYDVKM. V shed 5 bases and J shed 7 bases, with 18 bases lying between them. CDR3 in DNA: TGTGCCAGCAGTCAAGGTGGGGGGGAGCGGCAGCCCCAGCATTTT. Encoded protein: CASSQGGGERQPQHF.

In its sample, this clone was seen once. The V and J genes are TRBV19 and TRBJ1-2; 8 positions agree with TRBD1. CDR1 LNHDA and CDR2 SQIVND come from the germline V gene (reference sequence). Unmatched junction bases numbered 5, after V lost 2 bases and J lost 3 bases. This CDR3 has 15 amino acids. CDR3 amino acids: CASSIRTGFDYGYTF. DNA for the CDR3: TGTGCCAGTAGTATACGGACAGGGTTCGACTATGGCTACACCTTC. Combining the CDR3 with reference TRBV19 and TRBJ1-2 gives the whole variable domain DGGITQSPKYLFRKEGQNVTLSCEQNLNHDAMYWYRQDPGQGLRLIYYSQIVNDFQKGDIAEGYSVSREKKESFPLTVTSAQKNPTAFYLCASSIRTGFDYGYTFGSGTRLTVV.

This rearrangement joins TRBV6-2 or TRBV6-3 to TRBJ2-2, with 8 positions matching TRBD2. From germline, CDR1 is MNHEY and CDR2 SVGEGT. V lost 1 base and J lost 5; bases outside the gene matches: 15. This CDR3 comprises 19 residues. CDR3 sequence reads: CASSYLTGTIRGGTGELFF. Here the CDR3 DNA reads TGTGCCAGCAGTTACTTGACCGGGACTATCCGGGGGGGGACCGGGGAGCTGTTTTTT.

This clone showed up just once. This chain joins TRBV9 and TRBJ1-1; 8 bases map to TRBD1. The germline gives CDR1 SGDLS, CDR2 YYNGEE. CDR3 length equals 16 residues. V shed 0 bases, J shed 2 bases, and the junction held 6 bases outside the gene matches. CDR3 nucleotides: TGTGCCAGCAGCGTAGGTGGACAGGGTAAAAACACTGAAGCTTTCTTT. Translating gives CASSVGGQGKNTEAFF.

The rearrangement uses TRBV9 and TRBJ1-2; D is possibly TRBD1 (6 bases). The CDR3 is 15 residues long. Deletions cut 3 bases from V and 5 bases from J, with 17 bases between. Germline CDR1 reads SGDLS; CDR2 reads YYNGEE. The CDR3 loop reads CASSASGGVGYGYTF. The CDR3 nucleotides are TGTGCCAGCAGCGCCAGTGGGGGCGTGGGATATGGCTACACCTTC.

The gene calls are TRBV6-5 and TRBJ2-2; D is possibly TRBD1 (6 bases). Germline lookup yields CDR1 MNHEY and CDR2 SVGAGI. The CDR3 is made up of 13 amino acids. V lost 6 bases and J lost 7, with 12 bases in between. DNA of the CDR3: TGTGCCAGCAGCAGGACAGCAAACGGGGAGCTGTTTTTT. Translated, it gives CASSRTANGELFF.

The chain is built from TRBV2 and TRBJ2-7; D possibly matches TRBD1 or TRBD2 (5 bases each). The ends were cut back, 11 bases at V and 3 bases at J, with 20 bases in the middle. The CDR3 consists of 14 residues. Germline-derived CDR1 and CDR2 are SNHLY and FYNNEI. This chain's CDR3 is CAGGQSGPNYEQYF. In nucleotides, the CDR3 is TGTGCCGGAGGCCAGTCGGGACCCAACTACGAGCAGTACTTC.

This clone has a handful of counts. The CDR3 here is CSVVFLAKNIQYF. The CDR3, as DNA: TGCAGCGTTGTTTTCTTAGCCAAAAACATTCAGTACTTC. The genes are TRBV29-1 and TRBJ2-4, with D unresolved. With 4 bases removed from V and 0 bases from J, the gap between germline ends came to 7 bases. Per the germline V gene, CDR1 is SQVTM and CDR2 is ANQGSEA. The CDR3 length is 13 residues.